A single sample is the source of the 7 T cell receptor beta chains below, sequenced in a study of blood T cell repertoires in COVID-19. The data were produced by immunoSEQ multiplex PCR, yet TCRdb's version contains in-frame clones alone and is incomplete. Here the sample spans 380,000 or so clones, 88% being singletons. Sequencing was done on a sample of PBMCs or T cells enriched from blood (not recorded which). The receptors were gathered from a woman aged 25 to 39 with acute COVID-19.

The J gene is TRBJ2-7, the V gene TRBV19; possibly TRBD1 for D (6 bases). Germline V lookup: CDR1 LNHDA, CDR2 SQIVND (reference sequence). This CDR3 has 15 residues. Trimming took 1 base from V and 3 from J, leaving 13 bases between them. The chain's CDR3 is CASSIVHRVYYEQYF. DNA of the CDR3: TGTGCCAGTAGTATAGTACACAGGGTCTACTACGAGCAGTACTTC.

Here the CDR3 DNA reads TGTGCCAGCAGTTCGTCTAACCGACAGGGGCTGGATCAGCCCCAGCATTTT. Its protein is CASSSSNRQGLDQPQHF. The chain uses TRBV25-1 and TRBJ1-5; 8 nucleotides agree with TRBD1. Germline V gene lookup returns CDR1 MGHDK and CDR2 SYGVNS. V trimming: 5 bases; J trimming: 5 bases; junction bases outside the gene matches: 14. The CDR3 runs 17 residues.

This clone occurred once. The chain is built from TRBV2 and TRBJ1-4, with TRBD1 as a possible D gene (6 bases). The V gene lost 2 bases and the J gene lost 8 bases, with 15 bases spanning the gap. The germline gives CDR1 SNHLY, CDR2 FYNNEI. The CDR3 loop spans 15 amino acids. CDR3 bases: TGTGCCAGCAGTGAACCTGCCAGGGGCAACGAAAAACTGTTTTTT. As protein: CASSEPARGNEKLFF.

This chain joins TRBV19 and TRBJ2-1; D gene uncertain. The CDR3 covers 17 residues. The ends were cut back, 2 bases at V and 5 bases at J, with 19 bases in the middle. Germline lookup yields CDR1 LNHDA and CDR2 SQIVND (reference sequence). The CDR3 region has the DNA TGTGCCAGTAGTATATTCCCTATGACAAGAGCAAACAATGAGCAGTTCTTC. Translated: CASSIFPMTRANNEQFF.

The rearrangement uses TRBV24-1 and TRBJ2-7; 9 bases line up with TRBD1. V shed 3 bases and J 5 bases; nucleotides not matched to a gene: 4. This CDR3 region has 14 residues. Looked up from germline, CDR1 is KGHDR and CDR2 is SFDVKD. CDR3 sequence: CATSDRTGEDEQYF. The CDR3 DNA reads as TGTGCCACCAGTGATCGGACAGGGGAGGACGAGCAGTACTTC.

The CDR3 spells CASSSRDRNSPLHF. DNA of the CDR3: TGTGCCAGCAGCTCCCGGGACAGAAATTCACCCCTCCACTTT. This chain joins TRBV9 and TRBJ1-6, with 7 bases aligning to TRBD1. V dropped 4 bases and J dropped 7; count of bases not matched to a gene: 5. CDR3 size: 14 residues. The germline gives CDR1 SGDLS, CDR2 YYNGEE.

The chain combines TRBV5-1 with TRBJ2-3, with 8 bases lining up with TRBD2. The ends lost 2 bases at V and 3 bases at J; junction bases unmatched: 5. Germline CDR1 SGHRS, CDR2 YFSETQ. CDR3 length: 15 amino acids. The CDR3 region is CASSFYGTRTDTQYF. The CDR3 nucleotides read TGCGCCAGCAGCTTTTACGGGACTAGAACAGATACGCAGTATTTT.